This T cell receptor (beta chain) was recovered during a study of blood T cell repertoires in COVID-19. Across the whole study: Both acute and convalescent COVID-19 samples were obtained from the United States, Italy and Spain.

The trim removed 8 bases at V and 3 bases at J, leaving 11 bases unmatched. There are 15 residues in the CDR3. CDR1 is MDHEN, CDR2 SYDVKM, per germline. Authors' processing steps: Reference gene primer amplification yielded estimated nucleated cell counts. Libraries were prepared by immunoSEQ multiplex PCR; TCRdb keeps only in-frame clonotypes and omits some of them. V, J and clone size are taken as reported in that table, and D and trimming were inferred from the DNA itself. Among around 310,000 clones listed, nearly 90% were seen once. Patients from Seattle were sampled longitudinally, starting during active infection.

Sequencing was performed on peripheral blood. The TCR comes from a woman between 40 and 50 years old with COVID-19, enrolled during active disease. J is TRBJ1-2 and V is TRBV28; 8 positions agree with TRBD1. The CDR3 DNA is TGTGCCAGCCTTCCAGGGGGCCTAGGCGACTATGGCTACACCTTC. Encoded protein: CASLPGGLGDYGYTF.